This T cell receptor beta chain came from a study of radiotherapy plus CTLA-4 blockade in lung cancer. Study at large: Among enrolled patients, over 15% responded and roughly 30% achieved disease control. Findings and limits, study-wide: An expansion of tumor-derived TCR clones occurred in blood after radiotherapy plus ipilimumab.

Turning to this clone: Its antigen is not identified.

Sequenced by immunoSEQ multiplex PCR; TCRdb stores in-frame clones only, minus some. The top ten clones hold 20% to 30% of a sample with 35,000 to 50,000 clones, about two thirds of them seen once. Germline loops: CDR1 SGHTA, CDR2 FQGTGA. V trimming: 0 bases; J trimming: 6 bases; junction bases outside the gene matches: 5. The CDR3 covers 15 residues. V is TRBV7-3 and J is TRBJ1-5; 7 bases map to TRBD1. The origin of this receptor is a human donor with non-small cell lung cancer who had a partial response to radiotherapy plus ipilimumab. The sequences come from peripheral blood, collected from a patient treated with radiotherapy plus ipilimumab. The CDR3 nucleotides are TGTGCCAGCAGCTTAACCCCAGGGGGTAGTCAGCCCCAGCATTTT. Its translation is CASSLTPGGSQPQHF. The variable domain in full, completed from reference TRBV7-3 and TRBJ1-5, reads GAGVSQTPSNKVTEKGKYVELRCDPISGHTALYWYRQSLGQGPEFLIYFQGTGAADDSGLPNDRFFAVRPEGSVSTLKIQRTERGDSAVYLCASSLTPGGSQPQHFGDGTRLSIL.